The 30 T cell receptor beta chains listed next were all sequenced from one sample in a study of PD-1 blockade in mismatch repair-deficient tumors. Produced via immunoSEQ multiplex PCR; TCRdb's table is partial and in-frame only. Here the sample spans 100,000 or so clones, under 90% being singletons. The sample was peripheral blood, taken approximately 36 weeks after starting pembrolizumab. The source of these receptors is an adult with mismatch repair-deficient cancer.

This clone was seen only once. This chain uses TRBV5-6 with TRBJ2-7; possibly TRBD2 for D (5 bases). The CDR3 is made up of 13 amino acids. Trimming left V 1 base short and J 2 bases short, with 7 bases between. Germline V CDR1 and CDR2: SGHDT, YYEEEE. CDR3 coding DNA: TGTGCCAGCAGCTTGACGGGAACCTACGAGCAGTACTTC. Its translation: CASSLTGTYEQYF.

V and J are TRBV2 and TRBJ2-1; the match to TRBD2 covers 9 bases. V lost 6 bases, J lost 3 bases, and 3 bases stayed unmatched. Germline V lookup: CDR1 SNHLY, CDR2 FYNNEI. This CDR3 contains 14 residues. The CDR3 DNA sequence: TGTGCCAGCAGAGCTAGCGGGAACTACAATGAGCAGTTCTTC. Its translation is CASRASGNYNEQFF.

The chain has TRBV19 and TRBJ2-7; 8 positions match TRBD1. Germline CDR1 reads LNHDA; CDR2 reads SQIVND (reference sequence). V lost 5 bases to trimming and J lost 2 bases; unmatched junction nucleotides: 8. The CDR3 is made up of 15 amino acids. In DNA, the CDR3 is TGTGCCAGTAGTTATACAGGGGGAGTCACCTACGAGCAGTACTTC. Translating gives CASSYTGGVTYEQYF.

The rearrangement uses TRBV9 and TRBJ2-2; D gene ambiguous. CDR3 length: 14 residues. Germline-derived CDR1 and CDR2 are SGDLS and YYNGEE. Trimming took 3 bases from V and 10 from J, leaving 16 bases between them. Here the CDR3 DNA reads TGTGCCAGCAGCGCCCATCCGACCGCCGCGGAGCTGTTTTTT. This encodes CASSAHPTAAELFF.

This clone was counted once. The J gene is TRBJ1-5, the V gene TRBV19; unclear D gene. Germline values: CDR1 LNHDA, CDR2 SQIVND (reference sequence). The CDR3 is made up of 17 amino acids. V was trimmed by 3 bases and J by 0 bases, leaving 15 bases between them. CDR3 region: CASSISSSSYSNQPQHF. For the CDR3, the DNA is TGTGCCAGTAGTATCTCTTCGAGCAGTTATAGCAATCAGCCCCAGCATTTT.

This chain joins TRBV11-2 and TRBJ2-2, with TRBD2 matching 7 bases. The CDR3 has 15 amino acids. Germline values: CDR1 SGHAT, CDR2 FQNNGV. J was trimmed by 6 bases and V by 5 bases; bases with no gene match: 9. The CDR3 bases are TGTGCCAGCAGCGCGCCGCGGGGGTGGGCCGGGGAGCTGTTTTTT. Protein product: CASSAPRGWAGELFF. The whole variable domain, remainder taken from reference TRBV11-2 and TRBJ2-2, is EAGVAQSPRYKIIEKRQSVAFWCNPISGHATLYWYQQILGQGPKLLIQFQNNGVVDDSQLPKDRFSAERLKGVDSTLKIQPAKLEDSAVYLCASSAPRGWAGELFFGEGSRLTVL.

V and J are TRBV5-4 and TRBJ2-2; TRBD2 agrees at 10 bases. The V and J ends lost 1 base and 5 bases, in that order; junction bases with no gene match: 2. The CDR3 is 15 residues long. Germline CDR1 reads SGHNT; CDR2 reads YYREEE (reference sequence). The CDR3 DNA sequence: TGTGCCAGCAGCTTGCCTAGCGGGAGAACCGGGGAGCTGTTTTTT. It codes for CASSLPSGRTGELFF. Full variable domain (outside the CDR3, taken from reference TRBV5-4 and TRBJ2-2): ETGVTQSPTHLIKTRGQQVTLRCSSQSGHNTVSWYQQALGQGPQFIFQYYREEENGRGNFPPRFSGLQFPNYSSELNVNALELDDSALYLCASSLPSGRTGELFFGEGSRLTVL.

The gene calls are TRBV10-2 and TRBJ2-7; D gene ambiguous. The germline V gene has CDR1 WSHSY and CDR2 SAAADI. The germline V and J ends were trimmed by 4 bases and 2 bases, with 9 bases remaining between them. The CDR3 contains 13 residues. The CDR3 DNA is TGCGCCAGCAGTGCAAGTGGGACCTACGAGCAGTACTTC. Protein sequence: CASSASGTYEQYF.

The chain has TRBV18 and TRBJ2-4; perhaps TRBD2 as D (5 bases). Germline CDR1 reads KGHSH; CDR2 reads LQKENI. V was pared by 3 bases and J by 1 base, with 13 bases between. The CDR3 is made up of 16 amino acids. In DNA form, the CDR3 reads TGTGCCAGCTCACCGGAGGCAGGTCTGGCCAAAAACATTCAGTACTTC. Protein: CASSPEAGLAKNIQYF.

This chain links TRBV27 with TRBJ1-4; D not certain. The V gene's germline CDR1 is MNHEY and CDR2 SMNVEV (reference sequence). The CDR3 spans 9 residues. CDR3 DNA: TGTGCGGGGAGGGAAAAACTGTTTTTT. Translating it yields CAGREKLFF.

The rearrangement joins TRBV7-2 to TRBJ2-2, with a tentative D call TRBD1 (5 bases). Deletions cut 5 bases from V and 6 bases from J, with 16 bases between. This CDR3 contains 15 residues. Germline-derived CDR1 and CDR2 are SGHTA and FQGNSA. CDR3 residues: CASSRRQPRSGELFF. The CDR3 DNA sequence: TGTGCCAGCAGCCGACGACAGCCGAGGTCCGGGGAGCTGTTTTTT.

This clone was detected only once. The chain is built from TRBV7-8 and TRBJ2-4; the D gene is possibly TRBD1 (5 bases). V lost 5 bases and J lost 0, with 17 bases in between. The CDR3 runs 17 residues. Germline V gene sequence: CDR1 SGHVS, CDR2 FQNEAQ. The CDR3 sequence is CASSLTLRGLAKNIQYF. CDR3 DNA sequence: TGTGCCAGCAGCCTAACCCTAAGGGGCTTAGCCAAAAACATTCAGTACTTC.

This sequence joins TRBV6-5 and TRBJ1-3; D is possibly TRBD1 (5 bases). CDR3 length: 15 amino acids. Germline lookup yields CDR1 MNHEY and CDR2 SVGAGI. Trimming removed 0 bases at V and 8 bases at J, with 14 bases between. The CDR3 DNA reads as TGTGCCAGCAGTTACTCGGGTCGTAGGGGAGACACCATATATTTT. Protein: CASSYSGRRGDTIYF.

The V gene is TRBV18, the J gene TRBJ2-3; weak D call: TRBD2 (6 bases). CDR1 KGHSH and CDR2 LQKENI come from the germline V gene. The V and J ends lost 3 bases and 6 bases respectively, with 16 bases between them. There are 15 residues in the CDR3. The CDR3 DNA reads TGTGCCAGCTCACCCCGGGGACTTGGTATGGATACGCAGTATTTT. This codes for CASSPRGLGMDTQYF.

The chain has TRBV6-1 and TRBJ1-1; TRBD1 matches 7 bases. Germline CDR1 MNHNS, CDR2 SASEGT. The CDR3 totals 15 residues. The J segment lost 12 bases and the V segment lost 7 bases, leaving 20 bases of the junction unmatched. The CDR3 DNA sequence: TGTGCCAGCACCCCCGTCACGCTGGACAGGTCCCTATCTTTCTTT. This translates into CASTPVTLDRSLSFF.

This rearrangement joins TRBV11-1 to TRBJ1-2, with 7 nucleotides matching TRBD1. J lost 7 bases, V lost 6 bases, and 11 bases had no gene match. In germline, CDR1 is SGHAT, CDR2 FQDESV (reference sequence). The CDR3 spans 14 residues. The CDR3 sequence: CASRKDRALGGYTF. In DNA, the CDR3 is TGTGCCAGCAGGAAAGACAGGGCGTTGGGTGGCTACACCTTC.

The chain has TRBV27 and TRBJ1-1; 8 bases are shared with TRBD1. From germline, CDR1 is MNHEY and CDR2 SMNVEV (reference sequence). V gave up 2 bases and J gave up 7 bases; unmatched junction bases: 6. The length of the CDR3 is 14 residues. The CDR3 here is CASSLRQGFGEAFF. Written as DNA, the CDR3 is TGTGCCAGCAGTTTAAGACAGGGGTTCGGTGAAGCTTTCTTT.

The chain combines TRBV5-4 with TRBJ2-2; 13 bases align to TRBD2. The germline V gene encodes CDR1 SGHNT and CDR2 YYREEE (reference sequence). The CDR3 consists of 16 residues. Trimming removed 3 bases from V and 4 bases from J; junction bases left unmatched: 3. The DNA of the CDR3 is TGTGCCAGCAGCTCGGGACTAGCGGGGCCCACCGGGGAGCTGTTTTTT. As protein: CASSSGLAGPTGELFF.

The gene calls are TRBV6-1 and TRBJ2-3; the D gene is possibly TRBD2 (6 bases). Germline values: CDR1 MNHNS, CDR2 SASEGT. The CDR3 covers 18 residues. Trimming removed 2 bases from V and 2 bases from J, with 20 bases in between. As DNA, the CDR3 is TGTGCCAGCAGTGAAAGAGGGTTTGGGGGAGGTCCCACAGATACGCAGTATTTT. Its protein is CASSERGFGGGPTDTQYF.

This sequence joins TRBV5-4 and TRBJ2-1; D is unclear. The length of the CDR3 is 13 residues. Germline values: CDR1 SGHNT, CDR2 YYREEE (reference sequence). Trimming removed 0 bases from V and 2 bases from J, with 3 bases in between. CDR3: CASSLAPYNEQFF. CDR3 sequence (DNA): TGTGCCAGCAGCTTGGCACCCTACAATGAGCAGTTCTTC.

This chain connects TRBV30 to TRBJ1-2; 7 bases are shared with TRBD1. V shed 2 bases and J 2 bases; nucleotides not matched to a gene: 11. This CDR3 is built from 16 residues. The germline CDR1 and CDR2 sequences are GTSNPN and SVGIG (reference sequence). DNA for the CDR3: TGTGCCTGGAGTAGGACAGGCAAGAGGGTGAACTATGGCTACACCTTC. It yields the protein CAWSRTGKRVNYGYTF.

The chain recombines TRBV2 with TRBJ2-5; no definite D call. The CDR3 length is 13 residues. CDR1 and CDR2 (germline): SNHLY, FYNNEI. The germline V and J ends were trimmed by 2 bases and 4 bases, with 8 bases remaining between them. This CDR3 reads CASSELGGETQYF. The CDR3 region has the DNA TGTGCCAGCAGTGAACTGGGCGGAGAGACCCAGTACTTC. The variable domain in full, completed from reference TRBV2 and TRBJ2-5, reads EPEVTQTPSHQVTQMGQEVILRCVPISNHLYFYWYRQILGQKVEFLVSFYNNEISEKSEIFDDQFSVERPDGSNFTLKIRSTKLEDSAMYFCASSELGGETQYFGPGTRLLVL.

This chain uses TRBV7-9 with TRBJ2-5; no definite D call. The V end was cut by 4 bases, the J end by 12 bases, with 15 bases between. This CDR3 region has 12 residues. Germline-derived CDR1 and CDR2 are SEHNR and FQNEAQ (reference sequence). CDR3 DNA: TGTGCCAGCAGCTCCTTGAGCCCGCAGGAGTACTTC. Encoded protein: CASSSLSPQEYF.

The V call is TRBV28, the J call TRBJ1-4; D is unresolved. Germline V gives CDR1 MDHEN, CDR2 SYDVKM. The germline V and J ends were trimmed by 4 bases and 7 bases, with 10 bases remaining between them. This CDR3 has 13 amino acids. This CDR3 is CASSSGMGEKLFF. In DNA form, the CDR3 reads TGTGCCAGCAGTTCCGGGATGGGTGAAAAACTGTTTTTT.

V is TRBV29-1 and J is TRBJ2-1; D not resolved. V was cut by 3 bases and J by 7 bases, with 19 bases left in between. Germline CDR1 is SQVTM and CDR2 is ANQGSEA. This CDR3 comprises 15 residues. CDR3: CSVDPFGPSENEQFF. Here the CDR3 DNA reads TGCAGCGTTGATCCCTTCGGCCCATCTGAAAATGAGCAGTTCTTC.

The chain employs TRBV9 and TRBJ2-7; 9 bases line up with TRBD2. The CDR3 runs 16 residues. V lost 3 bases, J lost 5 bases, and 12 bases stayed unmatched. The germline CDR1 and CDR2 sequences are SGDLS and YYNGEE. CDR3 in DNA: TGTGCCAGCAGCGCGTATAGCGGGAGTAGCGGCCACGAGCAGTACTTC. Translating it yields CASSAYSGSSGHEQYF. Together with reference TRBV9 and TRBJ2-7, the CDR3 gives the full variable domain: DSGVTQTPKHLITATGQRVTLRCSPRSGDLSVYWYQQSLDQGLQFLIQYYNGEERAKGNILERFSAQQFPDLHSELNLSSLELGDSALYFCASSAYSGSSGHEQYFGPGTRLTVT.

This chain uses TRBV6-1 with TRBJ1-1; D call uncertain. This CDR3 has 11 amino acids. Germline V gives CDR1 MNHNS, CDR2 SASEGT. Trimming cost V 7 bases and J 5 bases, with 8 bases left between them. CDR3 sequence reads: CASIGRTEAFF. Written as DNA, the CDR3 is TGTGCCAGCATCGGGCGGACTGAAGCTTTCTTT.

The chain uses TRBV11-2 and TRBJ1-1; weak D call: TRBD1 (6 bases). The CDR3 has 15 residues. Germline CDR1 reads SGHAT; CDR2 reads FQNNGV. Between the trimmed V and J ends, which lost 3 bases and 6 bases, there was a span of 17 bases. Here the CDR3 reads CASSFRGVSGAEAFF. The CDR3 DNA sequence: TGTGCCAGCAGCTTTCGGGGGGTCTCAGGGGCTGAAGCTTTCTTT.

V and J are TRBV13 and TRBJ1-1; D is uncertain. In germline, CDR1 is PRHDT, CDR2 FYEKMQ (reference sequence). The CDR3 covers 14 residues. V gave up 1 base and J gave up 1 base, with 7 bases separating them. The DNA for the CDR3 is TGTGCCAGCAGCTTAGAATCGGGGAACACTGAAGCTTTCTTT. Its translation is CASSLESGNTEAFF.

V gene TRBV27 combines with J gene TRBJ2-3, with 9 nucleotides matching TRBD2. CDR1 is MNHEY, CDR2 SMNVEV, per germline (reference sequence). The CDR3 length is 16 residues. J was trimmed by 1 base and V by 3 bases; bases with no gene match: 5. The CDR3 here is CASSLSGTSRTDTQYF. The CDR3 coding sequence is TGTGCCAGCAGTTTGTCCGGGACTAGCCGCACAGATACGCAGTATTTT.